What follows describes a single T cell receptor beta chain. The antigen remains undetermined. V shed 4 bases and J 11 bases; nucleotides not matched to a gene: 5. This CDR3 contains 13 residues. Germline assignment: CDR1 SEHNR and CDR2 FQNEAQ (reference sequence). The data are from a study of T-cell reconstitution after alpha-beta-depleted transplantation in children. Notes on the study in general: At around two months after transplant, the alpha-beta T cells were reportedly derived from several hundred expanded clones that came from non-depleted graft cells. After transplant, high TCRbeta diversity at day 60 in some patients arose from surviving recipient T cells and thymic progenitors. The main origin of T-cell counts and diversity one year after transplant was newly produced T cells.

The library targeted TCRbeta and was prepared with unique molecular identifiers. TCRdb analysed the PCR reads with MiXCR anew, one entry per CDR3 protein. Of around 700,000 distinct CDR3 sequences in the sample, around 12% were seen once. The receptor comes from a girl aged 2 to 9 with congenital amegakaryocytic thrombocytopenia, due to receive a stem cell transplant. V is TRBV7-9 and J is TRBJ1-6, with 7 bases aligning to TRBD1. The source material was PBMCs, sampled before TCRalphabeta/CD19-depleted stem cell transplant. The CDR3 protein is CASSSTGEPPLHF. The CDR3 coding sequence is TGTGCCAGCAGCTCCACAGGGGAACCACCCCTCCACTTT.